A selection of T cell receptor beta chains follows, all from one sample in a study of technical replicates of blood from several donors. Generated by immunoSEQ multiplex PCR, the TCRdb table keeps only in-frame clones and is missing some. In the table there are 9,500 to 15,000 clones, approximately 95% of which are singletons. The specimen was PBMCs. The receptors come from a human donor in good health. The CDR3 runs from the conserved cysteine through the conserved F or W. The D gene is left open where the match is weak. Clone size is not always given. Where it is, it says once, few, many or a class for expanded clones.

v_gene: TRBV2; d_gene: -; abundance: -; j_gene: TRBJ1-5; CDR3nt: TGTGCCAGCACTCCTACTACTAATCAGCCCCAGCATTTT; CDR3aa: CASTPTTNQPQHF
v_gene: TRBV6-5; d_gene: TRBD2; abundance: -; j_gene: TRBJ2-5; CDR3nt: TGTGCCAGCAGTTACTCATTTAGCGGGTCTCAAGAGACCCAGTACTTC; CDR3aa: CASSYSFSGSQETQYF
v_gene: TRBV6-1; d_gene: TRBD1; abundance: -; j_gene: TRBJ1-1; CDR3nt: TGTGCCAGCATAGAGACAGGGATCAAGGCTGAAGCTTTCTTT; CDR3aa: CASIETGIKAEAFF
v_gene: TRBV15; d_gene: -; abundance: -; j_gene: TRBJ2-2; CDR3nt: TGTGCCACCAGCAAGGGGAAGGCCGGGGAGCTGTTTTTT; CDR3aa: CATSKGKAGELFF
v_gene: TRBV19; d_gene: -; abundance: once; j_gene: TRBJ2-5; CDR3nt: TGTGCCAGTAGTCCTGGGGACCAGGGGGAGACCCAGTACTTC; CDR3aa: CASSPGDQGETQYF
v_gene: TRBV7-9; d_gene: TRBD1; abundance: -; j_gene: TRBJ1-5; CDR3nt: TGTGCCAGCAGCTCGGGACAGGGGTTGTGGCAGCCCCAGCATTTT; CDR3aa: CASSSGQGLWQPQHF
v_gene: TRBV7-9; d_gene: -; abundance: -; j_gene: TRBJ2-5; CDR3nt: TGTGCCAGCAGCTCACAGGGTTTCCAAGAGACCCAGTACTTC; CDR3aa: CASSSQGFQETQYF
v_gene: TRBV11-3; d_gene: -; abundance: -; j_gene: TRBJ2-1; CDR3nt: TGTGCCAGCAGCGGAGGACAGCTATTCTCCTACAATGAGCAGTTCTTC; CDR3aa: CASSGGQLFSYNEQFF
v_gene: TRBV7-7; d_gene: TRBD1; abundance: -; j_gene: TRBJ2-5; CDR3nt: TGTGCCAGCAGCCCACGGACAGGGGGCGGAGAGACCCAGTACTTC; CDR3aa: CASSPRTGGGETQYF
v_gene: TRBV6-4; d_gene: TRBD2; abundance: once; j_gene: TRBJ2-3; CDR3nt: TGTGCCAGTGGGACCGGGACTACCACAGATACGCAGTATTTT; CDR3aa: CASGTGTTTDTQYF
v_gene: TRBV5-4; d_gene: -; abundance: -; j_gene: TRBJ2-3; CDR3nt: TGTGCCAGCAGCGAGGACTACCTACCCACAGATACGCAGTATTTT; CDR3aa: CASSEDYLPTDTQYF
v_gene: TRBV21-1; d_gene: -; abundance: once; j_gene: TRBJ2-3; CDR3nt: TGTGCCAGCAGCAAAGGGGAGAAGCCTACAGATACGCAGTATTTT; CDR3aa: CASSKGEKPTDTQYF
v_gene: TRBV18; d_gene: -; abundance: -; j_gene: TRBJ2-1; CDR3nt: TGTGCCAGCTCCAGAGACTGGGGGGACAATGAGCAGTTCTTC; CDR3aa: CASSRDWGDNEQFF
v_gene: TRBV11-2; d_gene: TRBD2; abundance: once; j_gene: TRBJ2-3; CDR3nt: TGTGCCAGCAGCCCGGGGACTAGCGGCGATACGCAGTATTTT; CDR3aa: CASSPGTSGDTQYF
v_gene: TRBV5-1; d_gene: -; abundance: -; j_gene: TRBJ1-3; CDR3nt: TGCGCCAGCAGCTTAGGTTACAGGGCCTCTGGAAACACCATATATTTT; CDR3aa: CASSLGYRASGNTIYF
v_gene: TRBV7-6; d_gene: -; abundance: few; j_gene: TRBJ2-1; CDR3nt: TGTGCCAGCAGCTTATTCCAGGGTTTCGCCAATGAGCAGTTCTTC; CDR3aa: CASSLFQGFANEQFF
v_gene: TRBV7-9; d_gene: -; abundance: -; j_gene: TRBJ2-1; CDR3nt: TGTGCCAGCAGCTTCGAGGACACTGAGCAGTTCTTC; CDR3aa: CASSFEDTEQFF
v_gene: TRBV19; d_gene: TRBD1; abundance: -; j_gene: TRBJ2-1; CDR3nt: TGTGCCAGTAGTAGGGGACAGCGTTCCTACAATGAGCAGTTCTTC; CDR3aa: CASSRGQRSYNEQFF
v_gene: TRBV18; d_gene: -; abundance: -; j_gene: TRBJ2-7; CDR3nt: TGTGCCAGCTCACCACCGAGGCGAGCGGCCCCCCTCTACGAGCAGTACTTC; CDR3aa: CASSPPRRAAPLYEQYF